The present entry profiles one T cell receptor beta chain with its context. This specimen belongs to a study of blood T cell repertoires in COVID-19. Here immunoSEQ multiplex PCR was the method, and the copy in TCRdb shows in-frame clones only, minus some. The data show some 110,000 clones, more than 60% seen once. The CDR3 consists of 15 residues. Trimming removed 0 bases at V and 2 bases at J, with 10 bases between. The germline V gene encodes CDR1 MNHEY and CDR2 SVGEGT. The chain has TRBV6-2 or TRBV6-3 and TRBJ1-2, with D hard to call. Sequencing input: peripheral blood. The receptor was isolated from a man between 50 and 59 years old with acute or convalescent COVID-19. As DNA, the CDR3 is TGTGCCAGCAGTTACTCGCTCCCAGGAAACTATGGCTACACCTTC. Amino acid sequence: CASSYSLPGNYGYTF.